This TCR beta chain appears in the sequencing data of a study of T-cell reconstitution after alpha-beta-depleted transplantation in children (TCRdb year 2016). As for the study more broadly: Using TCR repertoire profiling, the study quantitatively followed how T-cell immune reconstitution unfolded in children after TCRalphabeta/CD19-depleted allogeneic hematopoietic cell transplantation. Overall study outcomes, separate from this receptor: Over subsequent months, a decline in hyperexpanded clone frequencies was noted, and after one year, T-cell counts and TCRbeta diversity were mostly ascribed to newly produced T cells. The apparently early alphabetaT-cell count recovery about two months after transplant was reportedly dependent on only several hundred rapidly expanded clones derived from non-depleted graft cells. In some patients, the high TCRbeta diversity seen at day 60 was put down to recipient T cells and intrathymic progenitors that had survived conditioning.

In the paper's terms, the treatment or condition label means: allogeneic hematopoietic cell transplantation with graft depleted of TCRalphabeta T cells and CD19 B cells. The transplant recipients were children given TCRalphabeta/CD19-depleted allogeneic hematopoietic cell grafts. The CDR3 starts with the cysteine, ends with the phenylalanine, and has 13 residues. This entry keeps only the CDR3 DNA: 39 bases, framed from base 1. V is shortened by 1 base, J by 4 bases, and the region joining them spans 7 bases. CDR1 is given as DFQATT and CDR2 as SNEGSKA, both from the germline V gene (reference sequence). On this clonotype itself: It lacks a known antigen. The input lacks base qualities; no much larger clone sits a single base away.

Library creation used PCR. The reads were generated on an Illumina HiSeq 2500. To normalize quantification of the TCRbeta repertoire, the TCR libraries were built with molecular barcoding that relied on unique molecular identifiers. TCRdb trimmed public reads at Q25 via fastp, called clones via MiXCR and kept in-frame beta chains. Rows merge per CDR3 protein into single entries with the most common DNA and genes. The sample has fewer than 750,000 distinct CDR3 sequences on record, approximately 30% of them singletons. Of the sample, 30% to 40% falls within the top ten clones. This receptor was obtained from a boy under two years old with Wiskott-Aldrich syndrome, due to receive a stem cell transplant. The chain uses TRBV20-1 and TRBJ2-2, with the identity of the D gene unclear. The sample here was PBMCs, taken before TCRalphabeta/CD19-depleted stem cell transplant. The CDR3 here reads CSARAGFTGELFF. The sequenced DNA: TGCAGTGCTAGAGCGGGTTTCACCGGGGAGCTGTTTTTT.